What follows are 7 T cell receptor beta chains derived from one specimen sequenced in a study of CD8+CD57+ T cells in acquired aplastic anemia. TCR beta VDJ and CDR3 profiling used genomic DNA as template. TCRdb re-called the reads with MiXCR, one entry per CDR3 protein. This table holds approximately 250,000 distinct CDR3 sequences, approximately 82% found once. The authors sequenced patients whose flow cytometry had shown CD8+CD57+ cell expansion. The sequenced sample consisted of sorted CD4+, CD8+, or CD8+CD57+ T cells (not recorded which) from PBMCs. Receptors were obtained from a human donor with aplastic anemia.

The chain is built from TRBV11-3 and TRBJ2-6; D unclear. Between the trimmed V and J ends, which lost 5 bases and 0 bases, there was a span of 14 bases. CDR1 and CDR2 from the germline V gene are SGHNT and YENEEA. The CDR3 has 17 residues. CDR3 amino acids: CASSLGLIPSGANVLTF. The DNA for the CDR3 is TGTGCCAGCAGCCTAGGTCTGATACCCTCTGGGGCCAACGTCCTGACTTTC.

The rearrangement links TRBV10-2 to TRBJ2-7, with 9 bases matching TRBD2. CDR3 length equals 18 residues. Germline V gives CDR1 WSHSY, CDR2 SAAADI. After removal of 0 bases from V and 5 bases from J, the junction contained 14 bases not matched to a gene. In DNA, the CDR3 is TGCGCCAGCAGTGAGTCGCCAACGCAGGGACTAGCTCGGGACGAGCAGTACTTC. It is translated as CASSESPTQGLARDEQYF.

The V and J genes are TRBV7-9 and TRBJ2-7, with D tentatively TRBD2 (5 bases). Germline assignment: CDR1 SEHNR and CDR2 FQNEAQ (reference sequence). The CDR3 totals 14 residues. This CDR3 is CASSSSDTEEETQV. CDR3 nucleotides: TGTGCCAGCAGCTCCAGTGACACGGAGGAAGAGACGCAGGTC.

For this clonotype: The CDR3 ends on some other residue instead of the conserved phenylalanine or tryptophan, so this is likely a read error. The DNA is left out, because the CDR3 cannot be placed on it with certainty; the CDR3 is given as TCRdb lists it. The chain uses TRBV7-9 and TRBJ2-5. Germline V lookup: CDR1 SEHNR, CDR2 FQNEAQ (reference sequence). Both ends counted, the CDR3 spans 13 residues. Here the CDR3 reads CASSLGSDESQDL.

The V call is TRBV5-6, the J call TRBJ2-6, with 7 bases aligning to TRBD2. The CDR3 contains 16 residues. V dropped 0 bases and J dropped 4; count of bases not matched to a gene: 4. Germline V CDR1 and CDR2: SGHDT, YYEEEE. The CDR3 protein is CASSLGEGYGANVLTF. CDR3 nucleotide sequence: TGTGCCAGCAGCTTGGGGGAGGGCTACGGGGCCAACGTCCTGACTTTC.

The rearrangement links TRBV10-3 to TRBJ2-2; D is ambiguous. CDR1 ENHRY and CDR2 SYGVKD come from the germline V gene. Trimming shortened V by 5 bases and J by 5 bases, and 6 bases separated the two germline ends. The CDR3 is 12 amino acids. CDR3 sequence (DNA): TGTGCCATCAGTCTACAGACCGGGGAGCTGTTTTTT. Its protein product is CAISLQTGELFF.

Points on this clonotype: The conserved phenylalanine or tryptophan normally closing the CDR3 is absent here, so this likely arose from a read error. It is unclear where the CDR3 begins or ends on the DNA, so no DNA is shown, and the CDR3 is as TCRdb lists it. This chain uses TRBV9 with TRBJ2-3; the DNA was not used to check the table's D call, TRBD2. The CDR3 has 12 amino acids, counting both end residues. Per germline, CDR1 SGDLS and CDR2 YYNGEE. CDR3 protein: CASSPWSYAANV.